This T cell receptor (beta chain) was observed in a study of blood T cell repertoires in COVID-19. Cohort placement rested on clinical history that participants reported themselves. In Cohort 3, a recovered donor had either two negative PCRs, clearance, or symptom resolution. Sequenced by immunoSEQ multiplex PCR; TCRdb stores in-frame clones only, minus some. The sample gives about 220,000 clones, about 79% of which show up once; 3% to 4% is in the top ten. On this clone itself: The junction shows a germline mismatch at one end, possibly a read error.

This CDR3 spans 15 amino acids. Germline V gene data show CDR1 as MNHEY and CDR2 as SVGAGI. The chain recombines TRBV6-5 with TRBJ2-6, with a possible D match to TRBD1 (5 bases). The clonotype comes from a woman aged 55-75 years who had recovered from COVID-19. The sample consisted of PBMCs or T cells enriched from blood (not recorded which). CDR3 amino acids: CASRPGSSGANVLIF. For the CDR3, the DNA is TGTGCCAGCAGGCCAGGATCCTCTGGGGCCAACGTCCTGATTTTC.